This paragraph reports one TCR beta chain. Its specificity is not known. The data were obtained in a study of CD8 T cells in ankylosing spondylitis. Germline V gene lookup returns CDR1 DFQATT and CDR2 SNEGSKA (reference sequence). There are 14 residues in the CDR3. Trimming took 0 bases from V and 5 from J, leaving 10 bases between them. MiXCR, applied by TCRdb to the 5' RACE reads, yields one record per CDR3 protein. The profile shows approximately 30,000 distinct CDR3 sequences, over 6.5% of them singletons. Overall study findings and caveats: With a CD8+ phenotype, disease-linked clones were relatively rare in peripheral blood.

Material: blood. The V and J genes are TRBV20-1 and TRBJ2-2; the D is unclear. The TCR comes from a male donor with ankylosing spondylitis or in good health (not recorded which). The CDR3 region is CSARDLKGTGELFF. The CDR3 DNA reads as TGCAGTGCTAGAGATCTGAAGGGAACCGGGGAGCTGTTTTTT.